This T cell receptor beta chain was recorded in a study of T cell repertoires in cytomegalovirus infection. As for the study in general: Alongside well-studied HLA-B-restricted CMV epitopes, recently identified HLA-C-restricted CMV epitopes were also used. Public TCR beta signatures were indicative of both CMV infection and a matching HLA type.

The J segment lost 3 bases and the V segment lost 0 bases, leaving 5 bases of the junction unmatched. From germline, CDR1 is WNHNN and CDR2 SYGVQD (reference sequence). The CDR3 consists of 15 residues. Details on this clonotype: What it binds is unknown.

From the reads, TCRdb called clonotypes with MiXCR, one entry per CDR3 protein. This sample has around 900,000 distinct CDR3 sequences, with roughly 30% found just once. This chain connects TRBV10-1 to TRBJ2-7, with TRBD1 matching 7 bases. The clonotype originates from a human donor in good health (CMV status not recorded). Some clones in this sample may be carry-over from other donors' samples. The sequencing used cultured CD8+ T cells from PBMCs, collected from culture after CMV antigen stimulation. DNA of the CDR3: TGCGCCAGCAGTGAGTCAAGGGACAGAGGCTACGAGCAGTACTTC. Protein: CASSESRDRGYEQYF.